This section outlines one T cell receptor beta chain sequence together with its context. The antigen it binds to is not known. Per-base qualities were not stored, and no clone one base away is much larger. Another Seattle source contributed samples from volunteer blood donors who had recovered from COVID-19. Whole blood was collected in K2EDTA tubes by collaborating institutions according to the institutions' own protocols. For TCRbeta analysis, collaborator samples were shipped as frozen whole blood, as isolated PBMCs, or as DNA extracted from either sample type. This entry is derived from a study of blood T cell repertoires in COVID-19 (TCRdb year 2020). Study-level background: The collaborator samples originated in the United States, Italy and Spain and spanned the acute and convalescent phases of COVID-19. The prospective study material was composed of cDNA or gDNA derived from T cells, B-cell-depleted T cells, or PBMCs. Where available, HLA class I and class II types were taken from metadata supplied by the sample provider and were not determined by assay-based typing. Deeply sampled blood TCRbeta repertoires from subjects exposed to, actively infected with, or recovered from COVID-19 were included in the dataset. Sample metadata almost always included a de-identified subject ID, COVID-19 status, age in years and sex. The samples were drawn from two sources: the first 160 participants of the ongoing ImmuneRACE study, and fewer than 1,500 subjects contributed by 6 global collaborators. The repertoires were made available in a free public database intended to serve as a resource for research on the immune response to SARS-CoV-2. The study at large found these results: The amount of clinical and demographic metadata varied by source and participant and was provided uncurated.

At the junction V is shortened by 0 bases and J by 4 bases, with 6 bases in between. The germline V gene encodes CDR1 LGHDT and CDR2 YNNKEL (reference sequence). Spanning cysteine to phenylalanine, the CDR3 consists of 13 amino acids. The CDR3 DNA has 39 bases and is translated from base 1. TCRbeta CDR3 regions were amplified from genomic DNA by means of the immunoSEQ Assay, a bias-controlled multiplex PCR. The published analysis was carried out like this. The number of nucleated cells in each sample was estimated by amplification of reference gene primers within the assay. To quantify the absolute abundance of each unique TCRbeta CDR3 rearrangement, sequence reads were collapsed and filtered. For each sample, productive Simpson clonality was calculated as the square root of Simpson's diversity index over productive rearrangements. What TCRdb holds here is the immuneACCESS table cut down to in-frame rearrangements. Part of the clones is not present; checked against another copy, under half of the missing clones reflect an unresolved V gene, and the others are unexplained. V, J and clone size derive from that table, while D and trimming were established from the DNA sequence. Present in this sample are roughly 300,000 clones, roughly 90% of which were seen just once. The ten most abundant clones make up 5% to 7% of the sample.

The sequence is built from TRBV3-1 (or the pseudogene TRBV3-2) and TRBJ1-2; the D gene lacks a confident call. The sequence derives from a man younger than 30 who had recovered from COVID-19. Sequencing was performed on peripheral blood. The CDR3 protein: CASSQELTYGYTF. The sequenced DNA: TGTGCCAGCAGCCAAGAACTCACCTATGGCTACACCTTC.